This TCR beta chain was identified in a study of blood T cell repertoires in COVID-19. Method: immunoSEQ multiplex PCR; TCRdb's copy keeps in-frame clones and lacks some. The sample has 150,000 to 200,000 clones; roughly 82% are singletons. Those enrolled, adults aged roughly 18 to 100 years, came from some 25 US areas. The CDR3 is 17 amino acids. The ends were cut back, 4 bases at V and 7 bases at J, with 21 bases in the middle. Germline-derived CDR1 and CDR2 are SGDLS and YYNGEE. This sequence originates from a woman in her sixties or seventies with acute COVID-19. The rearrangement uses TRBV9 and TRBJ1-6; tentatively, D is TRBD1 (5 bases). The sequenced sample consisted of PBMCs or T cells enriched from blood (not recorded which). In DNA, the CDR3 is TGTGCCAGCAGCCCCTTGGGAGGAGGGGCCAGCAATTCACCCCTCCACTTT. As protein: CASSPLGGGASNSPLHF.